The 2 T cell receptor beta chains given below trace back to one sample, sequenced in a study of T cells after yellow fever vaccination. From the 5' RACE reads, TCRdb called clonotypes with MiXCR, one entry per CDR3 protein. Here the sample spans about 150,000 distinct CDR3 sequences, 6.2% being singletons. Here the sequenced sample was CD4+ T cells sorted from PBMCs, taken on the day of the first yellow fever vaccination. These receptors were taken from a young man who received the YFV17D yellow fever vaccine.

This clonotype was detected many times. The chain joins TRBV4-3 to TRBJ1-2, with D maybe TRBD1 (5 bases). Trimming pared 0 bases from V and 5 bases from J, leaving 13 bases between. Looked up from germline, CDR1 is LGHNA and CDR2 is YSLEER. CDR3 length: 15 amino acids. CDR3 region: CASSQDGREGYGYTF. The CDR3 bases are TGCGCCAGCAGCCAAGACGGCAGGGAGGGGTATGGCTACACCTTC.

At least ten counts were recorded for this clonotype. The CDR3 protein is CASGEQGSTEAFF. For the CDR3, the DNA is TGCGCCAGCGGAGAACAGGGAAGCACTGAAGCTTTCTTT. This chain uses TRBV5-1 with TRBJ1-1; the D gene is possibly TRBD1 (6 bases). From germline, CDR1 is SGHRS and CDR2 YFSETQ. The CDR3 has 13 residues. Trimming stripped 7 bases from V and 4 bases from J, with 14 bases between. The variable domain in full, with the rest retrieved from reference TRBV5-1 and TRBJ1-1, is KAGVTQTPRYLIKTRGQQVTLSCSPISGHRSVSWYQQTPGQGLQFLFEYFSETQRNKGNFPGRFSGRQFSNSRSEMNVSTLELGDSALYLCASGEQGSTEAFFGQGTRLTVV.